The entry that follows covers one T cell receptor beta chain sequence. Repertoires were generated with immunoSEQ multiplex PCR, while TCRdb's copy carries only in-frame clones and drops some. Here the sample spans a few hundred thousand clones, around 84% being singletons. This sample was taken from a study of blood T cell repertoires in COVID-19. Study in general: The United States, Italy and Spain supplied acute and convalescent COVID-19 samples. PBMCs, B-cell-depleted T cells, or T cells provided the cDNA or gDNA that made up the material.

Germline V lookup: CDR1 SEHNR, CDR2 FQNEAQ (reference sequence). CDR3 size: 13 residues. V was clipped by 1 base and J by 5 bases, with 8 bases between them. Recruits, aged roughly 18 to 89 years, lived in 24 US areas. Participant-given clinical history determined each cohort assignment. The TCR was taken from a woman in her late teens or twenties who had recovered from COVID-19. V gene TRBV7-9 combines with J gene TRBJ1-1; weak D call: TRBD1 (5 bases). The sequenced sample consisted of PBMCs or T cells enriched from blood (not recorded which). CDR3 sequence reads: CASSLEGLTEAFF. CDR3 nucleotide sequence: TGTGCCAGCAGCTTAGAGGGGCTGACTGAAGCTTTCTTT.